Listed here are 16 T cell receptor beta chains from one sample, sequenced in a study of blood T cell repertoires in COVID-19. This table comes from immunoSEQ multiplex PCR, and its TCRdb copy is limited to in-frame clones, with some not included. Of 150,000 or so clones listed, over 75% are singletons. The sample comprised peripheral blood. Every receptor here comes from a man in his sixties with active or convalescent COVID-19.

The genes are TRBV6-5 and TRBJ1-1; tentative D call: TRBD1 (6 bases). CDR1 MNHEY and CDR2 SVGAGI come from the germline V gene. This CDR3 has 14 amino acids. V was clipped by 2 bases and J by 5 bases, with 12 bases between them. The CDR3 loop reads CASSYVDSKTEAFF. The DNA of the CDR3 is TGTGCCAGCAGTTACGTGGACAGTAAAACTGAAGCTTTCTTT.

The chain combines TRBV12-3 or TRBV12-4 with TRBJ2-7; tentatively, D is TRBD1 (6 bases). Trimming left V 3 bases short and J 6 bases short, with 9 bases between. This CDR3 comprises 12 residues. This chain's CDR3 is CASSFRGSEQYF. The CDR3 nucleotides read TGTGCCAGCAGTTTTAGGGGGAGCGAGCAGTACTTC.

The chain joins TRBV4-1 to TRBJ1-3, with no clear D. With 0 bases removed from V and 0 bases from J, the gap between germline ends came to 6 bases. The CDR3 totals 15 residues. CDR1 MGHRA and CDR2 YSYEKL come from the germline V gene. DNA for the CDR3: TGCGCCAGCAGCCAAGAGGCGGTCTCTGGAAACACCATATATTTT. Its translation: CASSQEAVSGNTIYF.

The chain links TRBV15 to TRBJ1-3, with D uncertain. The CDR3 is made up of 14 amino acids. The germline V and J ends were trimmed by 3 bases and 4 bases, with 10 bases remaining between them. Germline lookup yields CDR1 LNHNV and CDR2 YYDKDF (reference sequence). CDR3 bases: TGTGCCACCAGCAGGGCGGGAGTCGGAAACACCATATATTTT. This translates into CATSRAGVGNTIYF.

The chain links TRBV18 to TRBJ1-2; D is undetermined. CDR1 is KGHSH and CDR2 is LQKENI in the germline V gene. The CDR3 runs 13 residues. The V and J ends lost 3 bases and 3 bases respectively, with 8 bases between them. The CDR3 reads CASSPSRDYGYTF. As DNA, the CDR3 is TGTGCCAGCTCACCGTCGCGGGACTATGGCTACACCTTC.

CDR3 sequence (DNA): TGCGCCAGCAGCCAAGAGGCCGGTAGCGGGAGCTCCTACAATGAGCAGTTCTTC. This encodes CASSQEAGSGSSYNEQFF. This chain joins TRBV4-3 and TRBJ2-1, with TRBD2 matching 9 bases. The junction had 6 bases not matched to a gene; V was cut back by 0 bases and J by 0 bases. This CDR3 contains 18 residues. The germline CDR1 and CDR2 sequences are LGHNA and YSLEER.

Remarks on this clone: Other DNA sequences in the same sample also yield this CDR3. The chain is built from TRBV4-2 and TRBJ2-7; possible D gene TRBD2, 6 bases. The germline V gene has CDR1 LGHNA and CDR2 YNFKEQ. This CDR3 comprises 14 residues. V lost 1 base, J lost 4 bases, and 11 bases lay in between. CDR3 sequence (DNA): TGTGCCAGCAGCCAAGTGGGGGGAAGGTACGAGCAGTACTTC. Translation: CASSQVGGRYEQYF.

The CDR3 reads CASSPAGQGHTDTQYF. The CDR3 bases are TGTGCCAGCAGCCCCGCTGGACAGGGGCACACAGATACGCAGTATTTT. This chain joins TRBV11-3 and TRBJ2-3, with 9 bases fitting TRBD1. From germline, CDR1 is SGHNT and CDR2 YENEEA. This CDR3 contains 16 residues. Unmatched junction bases numbered 8, after V lost 5 bases and J lost 2 bases.

The genes are TRBV7-6 and TRBJ2-1; D gene unclear. The CDR3 is 12 residues long. Germline V gene data show CDR1 as SGHVS and CDR2 as FNYEAQ. The V gene lost 5 bases and the J gene lost 7 bases, with 9 bases spanning the gap. CDR3 loop: CASSQIVNEQFF. CDR3 sequence (DNA): TGTGCCAGCAGCCAAATTGTTAATGAGCAGTTCTTC.

The chain joins TRBV7-2 to TRBJ2-5; no definite D call. Germline lookup yields CDR1 SGHTA and CDR2 FQGNSA. V shed 1 base and J shed 1 base, with 7 bases lying between them. The CDR3 loop spans 14 amino acids. The CDR3 nucleotides read TGTGCCAGCAGCTTAGGGAACAGCCAAGAGACCCAGTACTTC. Translation gives CASSLGNSQETQYF. The complete variable domain, with remaining parts taken from reference TRBV7-2 and TRBJ2-5, reads GAGVSQSPSNKVTEKGKDVELRCDPISGHTALYWYRQSLGQGLEFLIYFQGNSAPDKSGLPSDRFSAERTGGSVSTLTIQRTQQEDSAVYLCASSLGNSQETQYFGPGTRLLVL.

The J gene is TRBJ2-6, the V gene TRBV7-3; D possibly corresponds to TRBD1 (6 bases). The germline gives CDR1 SGHTA, CDR2 FQGTGA. Trimming took off 5 bases at V and 2 bases at J, with 10 bases between the two ends. The CDR3 covers 15 residues. The chain's CDR3 is CASSGQLAGANVLTF. In DNA form, the CDR3 reads TGTGCCAGCAGCGGACAGTTGGCTGGGGCCAACGTCCTGACTTTC.

The count of this clone is one. The chain joins TRBV2 to TRBJ1-2; 8 bases agree with TRBD1. Germline values: CDR1 SNHLY, CDR2 FYNNEI. CDR3 length: 14 amino acids. J gave up 5 bases and V 2 bases, and 4 bases lay outside the gene matches. The CDR3 here is CASSEWTGRYGYTF. The CDR3 bases are TGTGCCAGCAGTGAATGGACAGGGAGGTATGGCTACACCTTC.

Within the sample, this clone is large (0.1 to 1%). V and J are TRBV7-9 and TRBJ2-1, with 11 bases matching TRBD2. The CDR3 is 16 residues long. Germline CDR1 and CDR2: SEHNR and FQNEAQ (reference sequence). After removal of 4 bases from V and 4 bases from J, the junction contained 6 bases not matched to a gene. The CDR3 protein is CASSSMTSGIYNEQFF. The DNA for the CDR3 is TGTGCCAGCAGCTCGATGACTAGCGGGATTTACAATGAGCAGTTCTTC.

V and J are TRBV7-6 and TRBJ1-1; D possibly corresponds to TRBD1 (5 bases). Germline-derived CDR1 and CDR2 are SGHVS and FNYEAQ. Deletions cut 2 bases from V and 3 bases from J, with 10 bases between. The CDR3 extends over 14 amino acids. The CDR3 DNA follows: TGTGCCAGCAGCTTACGGGTAGGGGACACTGAAGCTTTCTTT. Translating gives CASSLRVGDTEAFF.

The rearrangement joins TRBV9 to TRBJ2-7; 9 bases match TRBD2. The CDR3 length is 15 residues. Germline assignment: CDR1 SGDLS and CDR2 YYNGEE. V shed 3 bases and J 4 bases; nucleotides not matched to a gene: 8. CDR3 protein: CASSASGLAGYEQYF. DNA for the CDR3: TGTGCCAGCAGCGCCTCCGGGCTAGCGGGATACGAGCAGTACTTC. Using reference TRBV9 and TRBJ2-7 for the parts outside the CDR3, the full variable domain is DSGVTQTPKHLITATGQRVTLRCSPRSGDLSVYWYQQSLDQGLQFLIQYYNGEERAKGNILERFSAQQFPDLHSELNLSSLELGDSALYFCASSASGLAGYEQYFGPGTRLTVT.

CDR3 DNA: TGTGCCAGCAGTTTTTGGGTTAGGACAACTGGAGACACTGAAGCTTTCTTT. The encoded protein is CASSFWVRTTGDTEAFF. V gene TRBV28 combines with J gene TRBJ1-1; D may be TRBD1 (5 bases). V was clipped by 3 bases and J by 3 bases, with 20 bases between them. Germline CDR1 is MDHEN and CDR2 is SYDVKM. The CDR3 has 17 amino acids. Complete variable domain (other parts from reference TRBV28 and TRBJ1-1): DVKVTQSSRYLVKRTGEKVFLECVQDMDHENMFWYRQDPGLGLRLIYFSYDVKMKEKGDIPEGYSVSREKKERFSLILESASTNQTSMYLCASSFWVRTTGDTEAFFGQGTRLTVV.